These 16 T cell receptor beta chains were sequenced from one sample in a study of OX40 agonist ivuxolimab in advanced cancers. TCRdb's copy holds only in-frame clones and misses some; the assay was immunoSEQ multiplex PCR. The sample consists of about 13,000 clones, around 70% of them appearing once. The sequences come from CD4+ or CD8+ T cells sorted from blood, collected in a trial of the OX40 agonist ivuxolimab. These receptors originate from an adult with an advanced solid tumor such as melanoma, head and neck, liver or kidney cancer.

This sequence joins TRBV9 and TRBJ1-5, with D unresolved. CDR1 SGDLS and CDR2 YYNGEE come from the germline V gene. V lost 0 bases to trimming and J lost 4 bases, with 14 bases between them. The CDR3 extends over 16 amino acids. The CDR3 spells CASSVDGRSGNQPQHF. Written as DNA, the CDR3 is TGTGCCAGCAGCGTAGATGGGAGGTCAGGAAATCAGCCCCAGCATTTT. The full variable domain, with the rest looked up from reference TRBV9 and TRBJ1-5, is DSGVTQTPKHLITATGQRVTLRCSPRSGDLSVYWYQQSLDQGLQFLIQYYNGEERAKGNILERFSAQQFPDLHSELNLSSLELGDSALYFCASSVDGRSGNQPQHFGDGTRLSIL.

The genes are TRBV27 and TRBJ2-7, with 9 bases fitting TRBD2. This CDR3 has 14 residues. J gave up 2 bases and V 2 bases, and 1 base lay outside the gene matches. Per germline, CDR1 MNHEY and CDR2 SMNVEV (reference sequence). The CDR3 nucleotides read TGTGCCAGCAGTTTAGCGGGAGGGCCCTACGAGCAGTACTTC. It specifies CASSLAGGPYEQYF.

This rearrangement joins TRBV27 to TRBJ2-1; D unresolved. The V gene lost 6 bases and the J gene lost 7 bases, with 13 bases spanning the gap. This CDR3 region has 13 residues. Germline assignment: CDR1 MNHEY and CDR2 SMNVEV (reference sequence). CDR3 sequence reads: CASSPSTTNEQFF. The DNA for the CDR3 is TGTGCCAGCAGCCCCTCGACAACGAATGAGCAGTTCTTC.

In its sample, this clone is medium-sized (0.01 to 0.1%). The J gene is TRBJ1-1, the V gene TRBV9; D ambiguous. Germline V gives CDR1 SGDLS, CDR2 YYNGEE. The V gene lost 0 bases and the J gene lost 1 base, with 4 bases spanning the gap. The CDR3 contains 13 residues. The CDR3 spells CASSVDWNTEAFF. Here the CDR3 DNA reads TGTGCCAGCAGCGTAGACTGGAACACTGAAGCTTTCTTT. Using reference TRBV9 and TRBJ1-1 for the parts outside the CDR3, the full variable domain is DSGVTQTPKHLITATGQRVTLRCSPRSGDLSVYWYQQSLDQGLQFLIQYYNGEERAKGNILERFSAQQFPDLHSELNLSSLELGDSALYFCASSVDWNTEAFFGQGTRLTVV.

The V gene is TRBV4-1, the J gene TRBJ2-6; D is uncertain. The CDR3 is 14 amino acids. Germline V lookup: CDR1 MGHRA, CDR2 YSYEKL. The V end lost 4 bases, the J end lost 2 bases, and 6 bases lay between the germline ends. The CDR3 bases are TGCGCCAGCAGCCTCTCGGCTGGGGCCAACGTCCTGACTTTC. Amino acids: CASSLSAGANVLTF.

This rearrangement joins TRBV1 to TRBJ2-4; TRBD2, the D gene given by the table, was not confirmed from the DNA. TRBV1 is deemed a pseudogene. This CDR3 comprises 15 residues. The CDR3 spells CTSSRRSYFQNIQYF. The DNA for the CDR3 is TGCACCAGCAGCCGCCGTAGTTATTTCCAAAACATTCAGTACTTC.

V is TRBV10-3 and J is TRBJ2-7; 10 bases align to TRBD1. This CDR3 has 16 residues. J was trimmed by 4 bases and V by 2 bases; bases with no gene match: 8. Per germline, CDR1 ENHRY and CDR2 SYGVKD. CDR3 loop: CAISEASRDRGYEQYF. The CDR3 DNA follows: TGTGCCATCAGTGAGGCTTCCCGGGACAGGGGTTACGAGCAGTACTTC.

The chain links TRBV6-1 to TRBJ2-1, with TRBD2 identical over 8 bases. The CDR3 has 17 residues. V was pared by 1 base and J by 7 bases, with 12 bases of the junction left unmatched. The germline V gene has CDR1 MNHNS and CDR2 SASEGT. CDR3 residues: CASSEGAGGPLENEQFF. CDR3 nucleotide sequence: TGTGCCAGCAGTGAAGGGGCGGGAGGACCCCTTGAAAATGAGCAGTTCTTC.

The gene calls are TRBV19 and TRBJ2-7; D possibly corresponds to TRBD1 (5 bases). The length of the CDR3 is 13 residues. In germline, CDR1 is LNHDA, CDR2 SQIVND (reference sequence). The V gene lost 3 bases and the J gene lost 9 bases, with 15 bases spanning the gap. As DNA, the CDR3 is TGTGCCAGTAGTATCGGTCCGTCAGGGCCGCAGTACTTC. It is translated as CASSIGPSGPQYF. The variable domain in full, with the rest retrieved from reference TRBV19 and TRBJ2-7, is DGGITQSPKYLFRKEGQNVTLSCEQNLNHDAMYWYRQDPGQGLRLIYYSQIVNDFQKGDIAEGYSVSREKKESFPLTVTSAQKNPTAFYLCASSIGPSGPQYFGPGTRLTVT.

This clone was counted between two and nine times. The chain recombines TRBV6-5 with TRBJ1-2; a weak D match, TRBD1 (6 bases). The CDR3 is made up of 13 amino acids. Trimming cost V 5 bases and J 7 bases, with 14 bases left between them. Germline V gene lookup returns CDR1 MNHEY and CDR2 SVGAGI. Here the CDR3 DNA reads TGTGCCAGCAGTACGCTTAACAGGGTTGGCTACACCTTC. Translated, it gives CASSTLNRVGYTF.

This rearrangement joins TRBV7-6 to TRBJ2-5; 10 nucleotides line up with TRBD2. The V gene's germline CDR1 is SGHVS and CDR2 FNYEAQ. Trimming cost V 1 base and J 5 bases; bases outside gene matches: 4. The CDR3 has 15 residues. The CDR3 reads CASSLGSGRAETQYF. CDR3 in DNA: TGTGCCAGCAGCTTAGGAAGCGGGAGGGCTGAGACCCAGTACTTC.

This chain connects TRBV7-8 to TRBJ2-1, with TRBD1 identical over 10 bases. This CDR3 is 14 amino acids long. From germline, CDR1 is SGHVS and CDR2 FQNEAQ. V gave up 5 bases and J gave up 7 bases; unmatched junction bases: 5. CDR3 coding DNA: TGTGCCAGCAGCCCCTGGACAGGGGGGAATGAGCAGTTCTTC. This encodes CASSPWTGGNEQFF.

The chain is built from TRBV7-3 and TRBJ1-1; 7 nucleotides agree with TRBD1. V trimming: 4 bases; J trimming: 4 bases; junction bases outside the gene matches: 6. CDR1 and CDR2 from the germline V gene are SGHTA and FQGTGA. The CDR3 has 14 residues. CDR3 amino acids: CASSSSTGITEAFF. CDR3 coding DNA: TGTGCCAGCAGCTCCTCGACAGGGATCACTGAAGCTTTCTTT.

The chain recombines TRBV30 with TRBJ2-3; 7 bases line up with TRBD2. With 0 bases clipped from V and 2 bases from J, the junction kept 2 bases outside the gene matches. The germline CDR1 and CDR2 sequences are GTSNPN and SVGIG (reference sequence). The CDR3 has 14 amino acids. CDR3 sequence: CAWSVAGLTDTQYF. CDR3 nucleotides: TGTGCCTGGAGTGTAGCGGGGCTCACAGATACGCAGTATTTT.

This chain uses TRBV18 with TRBJ2-2; D is unresolved. CDR3 length: 13 residues. V lost 3 bases, J lost 1 base, and 3 bases lay in between. CDR1 KGHSH and CDR2 LQKENI come from the germline V gene. CDR3 in DNA: TGTGCCAGCTCACCGGGGAACACCGGGGAGCTGTTTTTT. Protein: CASSPGNTGELFF. Complete variable domain (other parts from reference TRBV18 and TRBJ2-2): NAGVMQNPRHLVRRRGQEARLRCSPMKGHSHVYWYRQLPEEGLKFMVYLQKENIIDESGMPKERFSAEFPKEGPSILRIQQVVRGDSAAYFCASSPGNTGELFFGEGSRLTVL.

This rearrangement joins TRBV27 to TRBJ1-4; D call uncertain. The germline V gene has CDR1 MNHEY and CDR2 SMNVEV (reference sequence). The CDR3 has 16 residues. With 4 bases removed from V and 0 bases from J, the gap between germline ends came to 12 bases. CDR3 coding DNA: TGTGCCAGCAGTTCCATAAGCCGGGCAACTAATGAAAAACTGTTTTTT. This codes for CASSSISRATNEKLFF. Full variable domain (outside the CDR3, taken from reference TRBV27 and TRBJ1-4): EAQVTQNPRYLITVTGKKLTVTCSQNMNHEYMSWYRQDPGLGLRQIYYSMNVEVTDKGDVPEGYKVSRKEKRNFPLILESPSPNQTSLYFCASSSISRATNEKLFFGSGTQLSVL.